The clone carrying this T cell receptor beta chain was observed a few times. From germline, CDR1 is LNHDA and CDR2 SQIVND (reference sequence). Trimming pared 3 bases from V and 9 bases from J, leaving 15 bases between. CDR3 length equals 13 residues. How the authors handled the data: Nucleated cell number was recorded as an estimate derived from reference gene primer amplification. Libraries were prepared by immunoSEQ multiplex PCR; TCRdb keeps only in-frame clonotypes and omits some of them. The DNA was the basis for D and trimming; V, J and clone size are from that table. The table lists about 94,000 clones, about 80% of them singletons. This specimen comes from a study of blood T cell repertoires in COVID-19. Study-level information: Samples taken during acute and convalescent COVID-19 were collected in the United States, Italy and Spain.

V and J are TRBV19 and TRBJ2-7, with TRBD2 as a possible D gene (5 bases). Sequencing used peripheral blood. This sequence was found in a human donor in a cohort sampled during active COVID-19. In DNA, the CDR3 is TGTGCCAGTAGTATTGGCGGACTTACGACGCAGTACTTC. This encodes CASSIGGLTTQYF.